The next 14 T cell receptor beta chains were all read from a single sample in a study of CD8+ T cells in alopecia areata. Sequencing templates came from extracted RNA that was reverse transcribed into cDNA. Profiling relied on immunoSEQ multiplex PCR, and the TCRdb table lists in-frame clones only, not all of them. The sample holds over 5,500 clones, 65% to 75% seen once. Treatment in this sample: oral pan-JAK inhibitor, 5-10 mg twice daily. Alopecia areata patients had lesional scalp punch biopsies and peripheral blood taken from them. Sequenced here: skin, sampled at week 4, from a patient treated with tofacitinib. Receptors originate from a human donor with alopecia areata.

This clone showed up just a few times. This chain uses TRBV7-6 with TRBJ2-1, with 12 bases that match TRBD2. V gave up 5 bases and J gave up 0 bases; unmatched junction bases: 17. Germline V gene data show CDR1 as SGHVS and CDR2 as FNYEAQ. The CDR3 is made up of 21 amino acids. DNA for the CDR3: TGTGCCAGCAGCCCTCTGGGGGCTAGCGGGAGGGGATGTTGCTCCTACAATGAGCAGTTCTTC. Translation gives CASSPLGASGRGCCSYNEQFF. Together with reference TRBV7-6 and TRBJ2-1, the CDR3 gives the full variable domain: GAGVSQSPRYKVTKRGQDVALRCDPISGHVSLYWYRQALGQGPEFLTYFNYEAQQDKSGLPNDRFSAERPEGSISTLTIQRTEQRDSAMYRCASSPLGASGRGCCSYNEQFFGPGTRLTVL.

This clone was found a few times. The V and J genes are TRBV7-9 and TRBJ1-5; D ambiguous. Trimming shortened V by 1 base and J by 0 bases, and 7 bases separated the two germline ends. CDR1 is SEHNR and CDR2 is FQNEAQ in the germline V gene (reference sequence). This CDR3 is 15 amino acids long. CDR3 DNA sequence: TGTGCCAGCAGCTTAGGGGGATATAGCAATCAGCCCCAGCATTTT. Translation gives CASSLGGYSNQPQHF.

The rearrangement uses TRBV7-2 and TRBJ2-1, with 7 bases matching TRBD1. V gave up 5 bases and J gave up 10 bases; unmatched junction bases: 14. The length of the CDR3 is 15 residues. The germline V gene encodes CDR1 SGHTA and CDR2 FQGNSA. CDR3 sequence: CASSLRTGLREEQFF. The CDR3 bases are TGTGCCAGCAGCCTAAGGACAGGCCTTCGGGAAGAGCAGTTCTTC.

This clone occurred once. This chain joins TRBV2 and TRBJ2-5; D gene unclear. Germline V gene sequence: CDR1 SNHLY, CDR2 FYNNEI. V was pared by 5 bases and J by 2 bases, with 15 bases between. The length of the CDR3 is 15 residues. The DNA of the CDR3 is TGTGCCAGCAGTTCGACGGGTATAAGTCAAGAGACCCAGTACTTC. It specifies CASSSTGISQETQYF.

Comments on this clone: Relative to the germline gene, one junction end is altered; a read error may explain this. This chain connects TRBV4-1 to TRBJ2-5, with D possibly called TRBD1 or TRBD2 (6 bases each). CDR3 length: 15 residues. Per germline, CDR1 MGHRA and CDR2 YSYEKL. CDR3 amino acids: CASSQDGGGDSRLYF. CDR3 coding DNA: TGTGCCAGCAGCCAAGATGGAGGGGGTGACTCCCGGCTGTACTTC.

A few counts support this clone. The CDR3 sequence: CSSVSGSREQYF. The CDR3, as DNA: TGCAGCTCCGTCTCAGGGTCTCGCGAGCAGTACTTC. The chain recombines TRBV29-1 with TRBJ2-7; perhaps TRBD1 as D (5 bases). Trimming shortened V by 8 bases and J by 6 bases, and 17 bases separated the two germline ends. This CDR3 has 12 amino acids. Germline loops: CDR1 SQVTM, CDR2 ANQGSEA.

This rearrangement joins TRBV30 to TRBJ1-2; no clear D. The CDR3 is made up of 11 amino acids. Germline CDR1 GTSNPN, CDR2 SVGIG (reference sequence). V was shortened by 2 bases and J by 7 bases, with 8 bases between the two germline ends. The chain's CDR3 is CAWSRESGYTF. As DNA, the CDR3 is TGTGCCTGGAGTCGCGAATCTGGCTACACCTTC.

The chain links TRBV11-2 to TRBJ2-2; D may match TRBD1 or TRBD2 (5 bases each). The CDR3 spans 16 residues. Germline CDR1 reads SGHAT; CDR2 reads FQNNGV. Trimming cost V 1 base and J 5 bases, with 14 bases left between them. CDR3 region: CASSLAGTLRTGELFF. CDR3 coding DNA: TGTGCCAGCAGCTTAGCCGGGACCCTGAGGACCGGGGAGCTGTTTTTT.

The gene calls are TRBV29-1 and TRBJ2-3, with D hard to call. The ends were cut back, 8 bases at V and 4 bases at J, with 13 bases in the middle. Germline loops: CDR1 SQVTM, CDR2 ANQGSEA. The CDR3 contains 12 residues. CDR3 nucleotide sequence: TGCAGCTCTGAGCCGTCCTCAGATACGCAGTATTTT. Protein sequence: CSSEPSSDTQYF.

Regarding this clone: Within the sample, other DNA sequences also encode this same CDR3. The DNA of the CDR3 is TGCAGCGTTGAACCGCTACTAGCGGGGAATGAGCAGTTCTTC. Translated, it gives CSVEPLLAGNEQFF. The rearrangement joins TRBV29-1 to TRBJ2-1; the match to TRBD2 covers 10 bases. Germline V lookup: CDR1 SQVTM, CDR2 ANQGSEA. The V and J ends lost 2 bases and 7 bases, in that order; junction bases with no gene match: 5. CDR3 length: 14 residues.

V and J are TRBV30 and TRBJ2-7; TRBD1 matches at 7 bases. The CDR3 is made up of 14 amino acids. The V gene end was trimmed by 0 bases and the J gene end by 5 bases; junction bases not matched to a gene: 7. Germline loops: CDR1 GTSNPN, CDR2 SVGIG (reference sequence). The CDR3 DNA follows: TGTGCCTGGAGTGTAAGTGCACAGGGGAACGAGCAGTACTTC. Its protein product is CAWSVSAQGNEQYF.

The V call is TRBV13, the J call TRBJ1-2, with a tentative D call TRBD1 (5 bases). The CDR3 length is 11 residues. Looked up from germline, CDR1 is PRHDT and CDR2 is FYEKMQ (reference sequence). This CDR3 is CALKRGDGYTF. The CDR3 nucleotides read TGTGCTCTTAAGCGAGGGGATGGCTACACCTTC.

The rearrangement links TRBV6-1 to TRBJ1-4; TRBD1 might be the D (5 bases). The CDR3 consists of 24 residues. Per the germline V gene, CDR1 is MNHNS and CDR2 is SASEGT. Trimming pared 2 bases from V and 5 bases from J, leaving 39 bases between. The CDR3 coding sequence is TGTGCCAGCAGTGAATTCGTCGGCAGGGCCAGATCTTTTCGGGATCGAATTGGGAATGAAAAACTGTTTTTT. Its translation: CASSEFVGRARSFRDRIGNEKLFF.

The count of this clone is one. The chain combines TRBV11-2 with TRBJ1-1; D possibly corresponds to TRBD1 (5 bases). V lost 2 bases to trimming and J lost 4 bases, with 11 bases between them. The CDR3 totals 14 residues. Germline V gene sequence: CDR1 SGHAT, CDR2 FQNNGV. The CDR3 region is CASSLRGLVTEAFF. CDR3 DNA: TGTGCCAGCAGCTTAAGGGGCTTGGTCACTGAAGCTTTCTTT.